This TCR beta chain originates from a study of blood T cells in healthy people across ages. General study points: A roughly linear age-dependent decrease characterized TCR beta diversity per million T cells.

A second 7 to 11 cycle PCR used barcoded and J-beta primers. Sequencing recovered at least 2.5 million CDR3-containing paired-end reads from each sample. A single record per CDR3 protein comes from TCRdb applying MiXCR to the 5' RACE reads. The sample records approximately 810,000 distinct CDR3 sequences, 35% to 40% being singletons. V trimming: 1 base; J trimming: 7 bases; junction bases outside the gene matches: 7. Germline-derived CDR1 and CDR2 are LGHDT and YNNKEL (reference sequence). This CDR3 contains 16 residues. In the case of this clonotype: The antigen remains unidentified.

The sample comprised blood. The chain couples TRBV3-1 to TRBJ2-1; 10 bases map to TRBD1. This TCR was sampled from a man between 18 and 29 years old in good health. CDR3 in amino acids: CASSQGPGQGSNEQFF. CDR3 coding DNA: TGTGCCAGCAGCCAAGGACCGGGACAGGGGAGTAATGAGCAGTTCTTC.